These T cell receptor beta chains were read from a single sample in a study of cytomegalovirus exposure and HLA in healthy donors. Profiled with immunoSEQ multiplex PCR; TCRdb holds only in-frame clones, not every one. This sample contains approximately 190,000 clones. The sample comprised PBMCs. The receptors were gathered from a man aged 25-40 years in good health and CMV-seronegative. Both conserved end residues are part of each CDR3. The order of the fields is V gene, CDR3 length, D gene, J gene, CDR3 DNA, CDR3 protein. D genes are given only for firm matches.

TRBV5-5	16	TRBD1	TRBJ1-3	TGTGCCAGCAGCCGGGGGGACAGGGCTTTTGGAAACACCATATATTTT	CASSRGDRAFGNTIYF
TRBV7-9	17	TRBD1	TRBJ2-7	TGTGCCAGCAGCCCAATACCGGGACAGGGCGTTTCCTACGAGCAGTACTTC	CASSPIPGQGVSYEQYF
TRBV18	14	.	TRBJ1-1	TGTGCCAGCTTACCGGGACACCAAAACACTGAAGCTTTCTTT	CASLPGHQNTEAFF
TRBV13	16	TRBD2	TRBJ2-3	TGTGCCAGCAGCTTAGGCCTAGCGGGATTAACAGATACGCAGTATTTT	CASSLGLAGLTDTQYF
TRBV7-2	15	TRBD1	TRBJ1-1	TGTGCCAGCAGCTTATTAGGACAGGTTAGCCCTGAAGCTTTCTTT	CASSLLGQVSPEAFF
TRBV19	16	TRBD2	TRBJ2-3	TGTGCCAGTAGTATCGGAGCGGGAGGGCCTACAGATACGCAGTATTTT	CASSIGAGGPTDTQYF
TRBV5-1	14	.	TRBJ2-3	TGCGCCAGCAGCTCCCTCACAGGTCCAGATACGCAGTATTTT	CASSSLTGPDTQYF
TRBV4-2	12	TRBD2	TRBJ2-5	TGTGCCAGCAGCCAAAGCGGGAGTGGCCAGTACTTC	CASSQSGSGQYF
TRBV2	15	.	TRBJ1-2	TGTGCCAGCAGTGAAAGACAGCAAACGAACTATGGCTACACCTTC	CASSERQQTNYGYTF
TRBV4-3	16	.	TRBJ1-3	TGCGCCAGCAGCCATGCTGACAGGAGCTCTGGAAACACCATATATTTT	CASSHADRSSGNTIYF
TRBV19	15	TRBD1	TRBJ1-3	TGTGCCAGTAGTAAACCGGGACAGGCTATAAACACCATATATTTT	CASSKPGQAINTIYF
TRBV28	16	.	TRBJ2-5	TGTGCCAGCAGTTTGGCAGGGTTACCAACCCAAGAGACCCAGTACTTC	CASSLAGLPTQETQYF
TRBV10-1	15	.	TRBJ2-3	TGCGCCAGCAGTGATCGTCCAGGGAGGACAGATACGCAGTATTTT	CASSDRPGRTDTQYF
TRBV28	16	.	TRBJ2-2	TGTGCCAGCAGTCCCCCGGGTCGGGGAGGCACCGGGGAGCTGTTTTTT	CASSPPGRGGTGELFF
TRBV29-1	13	TRBD1	TRBJ1-2	TGCAGCGTACCTAGACAGGGTATCTATGGCTACACCTTC	CSVPRQGIYGYTF
TRBV19	14	TRBD1	TRBJ1-5	TGTGCCAGTAGTGGGACAGGCGGCAATCAGCCCCAGCATTTT	CASSGTGGNQPQHF
TRBV27	14	TRBD1	TRBJ2-7	TGTGCCAGCAGTCCTCGGACAGGGCTCTGGGAGCAGTACTTC	CASSPRTGLWEQYF
TRBV4-1	16	TRBD1	TRBJ2-7	TGCGCCAGCAGCCAAGTGGGGACAGGGGGTATCTACGAGCAGTACTTC	CASSQVGTGGIYEQYF
TRBV19	14	TRBD1	TRBJ1-2	TGTGCCAGCTCTCAGGGGGCAGGTAGCTATGGCTACACCTTC	CASSQGAGSYGYTF
TRBV10-3	13	.	TRBJ1-2	TGTGCCATCAGTCCGGGTCCTCTCTATGGCTACACCTTC	CAISPGPLYGYTF
TRBV11-3	15	.	TRBJ1-3	TGTGCCAGCAGCCCGAGACAGGACTCTGGAAACACCATATATTTT	CASSPRQDSGNTIYF
TRBV15	14	.	TRBJ2-1	TGTGCCACAGCCGAAAGAGACCCCCAGGCCGAGCAGTTCTTC	CATAERDPQAEQFF
TRBV5-8	15	TRBD2	TRBJ2-5	TGTGCCAGCAGCTTGACGGGACTGGGGGGGGAGACCCAGTACTTC	CASSLTGLGGETQYF
TRBV6-5	13	.	TRBJ1-2	TGTGCCAGCACCGCGGGCAGCCTTCTTGGCTACACCTTC	CASTAGSLLGYTF
TRBV18	13	.	TRBJ2-5	TGTGCCAGCTCACCACCGGGGGGTGAGACCCAGTACTTC	CASSPPGGETQYF
TRBV5-1	15	TRBD1	TRBJ1-1	TGCGCCAGCAGGTTGTCGGGACAGGGATACTATGAAGCTTTCTTT	CASRLSGQGYYEAFF
TRBV7-6	15	.	TRBJ2-3	TGTGCCAGCACTCTCGACTTTTCGGGTACAGATACGCAGTATTTT	CASTLDFSGTDTQYF
TRBV2	17	.	TRBJ1-1	TGTGCCAGCAGCGAAAATCACGGGGGGGTGGGGTACACTGAAGCTTTCTTT	CASSENHGGVGYTEAFF
TRBV2	14	.	TRBJ2-7	TGTGCCAGCATTGCCGAACAGGGATTCAACGAGCAGTACTTC	CASIAEQGFNEQYF
TRBV2	15	TRBD1	TRBJ2-3	TGTGCCAGCAGTCCCGGGACAGGGGGGGCAGATACGCAGTATTTT	CASSPGTGGADTQYF
TRBV2	14	.	TRBJ2-4	TGTGCCAGCAGTGAGGGGGGACAGAAAAACATTCAGTACTTC	CASSEGGQKNIQYF
TRBV5-1	14	.	TRBJ1-2	TGCGCCAGCAGCTTAGGCGGATCTAACTATGGCTACACCTTC	CASSLGGSNYGYTF
TRBV7-2	15	.	TRBJ1-6	TGTGCCAGCAGTTCTGGACAGCTGGAGTCTTCACCCCTCCACTTT	CASSSGQLESSPLHF
TRBV30	16	.	TRBJ2-3	TGTGCCTGGAGCCCGATCTTCAAGCGGGCGGGGGATACGCAGTATTTT	CAWSPIFKRAGDTQYF
TRBV29-1	13	.	TRBJ2-7	TGCAGCGCTAGCATGGGGACAACCTACGAGCAGTACTTC	CSASMGTTYEQYF
TRBV28	14	.	TRBJ1-5	TGTGCCAGCAGTCTTTCCGGGTACAATCAGCCCCAGCATTTT	CASSLSGYNQPQHF
TRBV7-2	14	.	TRBJ1-1	TGTGCCAGCAGGATTAAGGACAGACGAACTGAAGCTTTCTTT	CASRIKDRRTEAFF
TRBV5-5	15	TRBD2	TRBJ2-3	TGTGCCAGCAGCTTGGGACTAGCGGCCACAGATACGCAGTATTTT	CASSLGLAATDTQYF
TRBV13	16	TRBD2	TRBJ2-3	TGTGCCAGCAGCTTCGATAGCGGGGGACGAACAGATACGCAGTATTTT	CASSFDSGGRTDTQYF
TRBV4-1	14	TRBD2	TRBJ2-3	TGCGCCAGCAGCCTTAGCGGGAGCACAGATACGCAGTATTTT	CASSLSGSTDTQYF
TRBV30	15	.	TRBJ2-7	TGTGCCTGGGGCGGTACTATTCTAGCCGCCTACGAGCAGTACTTC	CAWGGTILAAYEQYF
TRBV19	14	.	TRBJ2-3	TGTGCCAGTATAGAGGGGGGGTCGGGGAGTACGCAGTATTTT	CASIEGGSGSTQYF
TRBV19	14	.	TRBJ1-1	TGTGCCAGTAGTCCATTACAGGGATTTCCTGAAGCTTTCTTT	CASSPLQGFPEAFF
TRBV27	13	.	TRBJ1-1	TGTGCCAGCAGTTTACTTTCGAACACTGAAGCTTTCTTT	CASSLLSNTEAFF
TRBV4-1	11	.	TRBJ2-7	TGCGCCAGCAGCCATAACTACGAGCAGTACTTC	CASSHNYEQYF
TRBV7-9	15	TRBD1	TRBJ1-1	TGTGCCAGCAGCCCCAGACAGGGGGTGAACACTGAAGCTTTCTTT	CASSPRQGVNTEAFF
TRBV30	15	TRBD1	TRBJ2-7	TGTGCCTACGCAACAGGGGTTGGTCAACGTAACGAGCAGTACTTC	CAYATGVGQRNEQYF
TRBV6-5	15	.	TRBJ2-7	TGTGCCAGCAGTTACTCGTTCAGGGGAACCTACGAGCAGTACTTC	CASSYSFRGTYEQYF
TRBV28	14	TRBD1	TRBJ1-2	TGTGCCAGCAGTTCGCTTACAGGGGTAGACGGCTACACCTTC	CASSSLTGVDGYTF
TRBV5-3	15	.	TRBJ1-1	TGTGCCAGAAGCTTGGGGACGCGGGGGAACACTGAAGCTTTCTTT	CARSLGTRGNTEAFF